What follows is one T cell receptor (beta chain) and its context. The antigen remains undetermined. CDR3 length: 13 residues. CDR1 SGDLS and CDR2 YYNGEE come from the germline V gene. Trimming pared 4 bases from V and 2 bases from J, leaving 10 bases between. This sample stems from a study of lymphopenia after photon versus proton radiotherapy. Study-wide results and limits: Under photons, naive T cells and diversity fell while effector/memory populations rose. After lymphocyte nadir, photon-treated repertoires showed oligoclonal expansion, especially CD8+ Temra.

Sequencing used immunoSEQ multiplex PCR; TCRdb keeps in-frame clones, though not all of them. This sample has 150,000 or so clones, with approximately 90% found just once. V usage is TRBV9 and J usage is TRBJ2-7; D is possibly TRBD2 (6 bases). This TCR came from a man aged 45 to 65 with gastric cancer. The sample consisted of peripheral blood, taken from a patient treated with photon-based radiotherapy. CDR3 sequence reads: CASSRDFTYEQYF. The CDR3 nucleotides are TGTGCCAGCAGCCGGGACTTCACCTACGAGCAGTACTTC.